These 28 T cell receptor beta chains originate from one sample sequenced in a study of T cells after yellow fever vaccination. In TCRdb, the 5' RACE reads were re-called with MiXCR into one record per CDR3 protein. Here the sample spans 150,000 to 200,000 distinct CDR3 sequences, about 6% being singletons. Sample: CD4+ T cells sorted from PBMCs, taken on the day of the first yellow fever vaccination. These receptors all stem from a man between 18 and 29 years old who received the YFV17D yellow fever vaccine.

The chain's CDR3 is CASKRDGDQPQHF. CDR3 bases: TGTGCCAGCAAAAGGGACGGGGATCAGCCCCAGCATTTT. This chain links TRBV6-2 or TRBV6-3 with TRBJ1-5; D perhaps matches TRBD1 (5 bases). Trimming cost V 7 bases and J 5 bases, with 12 bases left between them. There are 13 residues in the CDR3. Germline values: CDR1 MNHEY, CDR2 SVGEGT.

This clonotype showed up just a few times. The rearrangement links TRBV12-3 or TRBV12-4 to TRBJ2-1; D may be TRBD1 (6 bases). This CDR3 is built from 13 residues. V shed 6 bases and J shed 10 bases, with 16 bases lying between them. The CDR3 loop reads CASSPSGQWEQFF. In DNA, the CDR3 is TGTGCCAGCAGCCCATCGGGACAATGGGAGCAGTTCTTC.

The chain couples TRBV4-2 to TRBJ2-5; D unclear. This CDR3 spans 15 amino acids. V was trimmed by 1 base and J by 5 bases, leaving 14 bases between them. Germline values: CDR1 LGHNA, CDR2 YNFKEQ. The CDR3 sequence is CASSQGVIRVETQYF. In DNA, the CDR3 is TGTGCCAGCAGCCAAGGGGTAATCCGTGTGGAGACCCAGTACTTC.

V usage is TRBV5-1 and J usage is TRBJ2-6; D is ambiguous. The CDR3 extends over 15 amino acids. Germline assignment: CDR1 SGHRS and CDR2 YFSETQ. The V and J ends lost 4 bases and 3 bases respectively, with 11 bases between them. CDR3 DNA: TGCGCCAGCAGCAAATCTAGGGATGGGGCCAACGTCCTGACTTTC. Protein product: CASSKSRDGANVLTF.

There are a few counts of this clonotype. V gene TRBV6-5 combines with J gene TRBJ2-7; TRBD2 matches 12 bases. The germline CDR1 and CDR2 sequences are MNHEY and SVGAGI. This CDR3 region has 15 residues. The V segment lost 4 bases and the J segment 3 bases; nucleotides outside the gene matches: 4. The CDR3 loop reads CASSLLAGGVYEQYF. The CDR3 DNA is TGTGCCAGCAGTTTACTAGCGGGGGGCGTCTACGAGCAGTACTTC.

In its sample, this clonotype was seen a few times. CDR3 protein: CASSEAARDYGYTF. The CDR3 coding sequence is TGTGCCAGCAGTGAGGCAGCGAGAGATTATGGCTACACCTTC. The chain employs TRBV6-1 and TRBJ1-2; the D is unclear. The germline V gene encodes CDR1 MNHNS and CDR2 SASEGT. This CDR3 comprises 14 residues. The germline V and J ends were trimmed by 3 bases and 5 bases, with 13 bases remaining between them.

This clonotype was seen a handful of times. The chain combines TRBV20-1 with TRBJ1-2; D gene uncertain. The CDR3 is 12 residues long. Between the trimmed V and J ends, which lost 1 base and 11 bases, there was a span of 14 bases. Germline V gene lookup returns CDR1 DFQATT and CDR2 SNEGSKA (reference sequence). CDR3 in amino acids: CSARVVDPRYTF. In DNA, the CDR3 is TGCAGTGCTAGAGTCGTGGACCCTCGGTACACCTTC.

This clonotype showed up many times. The chain has TRBV29-1 and TRBJ2-3, with D tentatively TRBD1 or TRBD2 (6 bases each). Trimming left V 1 base short and J 1 base short, with 15 bases between. CDR1 and CDR2 from the germline V gene are SQVTM and ANQGSEA. This CDR3 region has 16 residues. The CDR3 DNA is TGCAGCGTTGAAGCGGGGGCAGGAACCCGCACAGATACGCAGTATTTT. It is translated as CSVEAGAGTRTDTQYF.

This clonotype was counted many times. This chain joins TRBV5-5 and TRBJ2-7; the D gene is possibly TRBD1 (5 bases). The V end lost 2 bases, the J end lost 4 bases, and 10 bases lay between the germline ends. Germline V gene lookup returns CDR1 SGHKS and CDR2 YYEKEE (reference sequence). CDR3 length: 13 residues. As DNA, the CDR3 is TGTGCCAGCAGCTTTTCTGACAGATACGAGCAGTACGTC. Translated: CASSFSDRYEQYV.

This clonotype was counted at least ten times. This chain uses TRBV19 with TRBJ1-1; 7 bases agree with TRBD1. The V segment lost 6 bases and the J segment 4 bases; nucleotides outside the gene matches: 8. The germline CDR1 and CDR2 sequences are LNHDA and SQIVND (reference sequence). CDR3 length equals 14 residues. This chain's CDR3 is CASRPGQRLTEAFF. CDR3 coding DNA: TGTGCCAGTAGACCGGGACAGAGACTCACTGAAGCTTTCTTT.

The table lists this clonotype with a few counts. V and J are TRBV7-8 and TRBJ1-2; 7 nucleotides agree with TRBD1. The J segment lost 6 bases and the V segment lost 1 base, leaving 8 bases of the junction unmatched. Germline CDR1 reads SGHVS; CDR2 reads FQNEAQ. The CDR3 runs to 15 residues. In DNA form, the CDR3 reads TGTGCCAGCAGCTTAGGCAGGGGGGAAGGAGATGGCTACACCTTC. It codes for CASSLGRGEGDGYTF.

This clonotype was seen many times. The J gene is TRBJ2-3, the V gene TRBV2; D not resolved. The germline V gene encodes CDR1 SNHLY and CDR2 FYNNEI. The CDR3 is 14 residues long. The V gene lost 4 bases and the J gene lost 2 bases, with 10 bases spanning the gap. This CDR3 is CASSGLVTTDTQYF. Here the CDR3 DNA reads TGTGCCAGCAGTGGTCTAGTTACCACAGATACGCAGTATTTT. The complete variable domain, with remaining parts taken from reference TRBV2 and TRBJ2-3, reads EPEVTQTPSHQVTQMGQEVILRCVPISNHLYFYWYRQILGQKVEFLVSFYNNEISEKSEIFDDQFSVERPDGSNFTLKIRSTKLEDSAMYFCASSGLVTTDTQYFGPGTRLTVL.

This clonotype was observed at least ten times. The chain carries TRBV18 and TRBJ2-7, with D perhaps TRBD1 (6 bases). Germline CDR1 KGHSH, CDR2 LQKENI. This CDR3 is 13 amino acids long. V lost 4 bases, J lost 5 bases, and 12 bases lay in between. CDR3 residues: CASSRGQLNEQYF. CDR3 coding DNA: TGTGCCAGCTCACGTGGACAGCTCAACGAGCAGTACTTC.

This clonotype was seen many times. This chain connects TRBV29-1 to TRBJ2-1; perhaps TRBD2 as D (6 bases). V was trimmed by 5 bases and J by 9 bases, leaving 11 bases between them. The CDR3 extends over 11 amino acids. Per the germline V gene, CDR1 is SQVTM and CDR2 is ANQGSEA. The CDR3 sequence: CSVRGDLEQFF. Here the CDR3 DNA reads TGCAGCGTTCGCGGGGACCTTGAGCAGTTCTTC.

This clonotype was observed a handful of times. The CDR3 region is CSASPASEKLFF. In DNA form, the CDR3 reads TGCAGTGCTAGCCCGGCGTCAGAAAAACTGTTTTTT. The chain links TRBV20-1 to TRBJ1-4; D is unresolved. CDR1 DFQATT and CDR2 SNEGSKA come from the germline V gene (reference sequence). V was trimmed by 3 bases and J by 8 bases, leaving 10 bases between them. The CDR3 consists of 12 residues.

In its sample, this clonotype was seen many times. The CDR3 region has the DNA TGCAGCGCCCAGGTGGGGGCGGCTTTCTTT. It translates to CSAQVGAAFF. V is TRBV29-1 and J is TRBJ1-1; D possibly corresponds to TRBD1 (6 bases). Germline V CDR1 and CDR2: SQVTM, ANQGSEA. This CDR3 comprises 10 residues. Trimming removed 7 bases at V and 11 bases at J, with 14 bases between. The entire variable domain, with the rest obtained from reference TRBV29-1 and TRBJ1-1, is as follows: SAVISQKPSRDICQRGTSLTIQCQVDSQVTMMFWYRQQPGQSLTLIATANQGSEATYESGFVIDKFPISRPNLTFSTLTVSNMSPEDSSIYLCSAQVGAAFFGQGTRLTVV.

There are many counts of this clonotype. The chain recombines TRBV6-1 with TRBJ1-1; D ambiguous. The CDR3 consists of 14 residues. The V gene lost 2 bases and the J gene lost 1 base, with 8 bases spanning the gap. Germline CDR1 MNHNS, CDR2 SASEGT. Here the CDR3 reads CASSELVGNTEAFF. The DNA of the CDR3 is TGTGCCAGCAGTGAACTAGTGGGGAACACTGAAGCTTTCTTT.

Concerning this clonotype: This may come from a read error, since a much larger clone is one base off. The chain employs TRBV28 and TRBJ1-1; maybe TRBD1 (6 bases). Germline V gene lookup returns CDR1 MDHEN and CDR2 SYDVKM. The CDR3 is 14 amino acids. Deletions cut 5 bases from V and 5 bases from J, with 15 bases between. CDR3 nucleotides: TGTGCCAGCAGTGCCCCTCCAGGGGAAACTGAAGCTTTCTTT. This sequence encodes CASSAPPGETEAFF.

A few counts support this clonotype. The chain joins TRBV29-1 to TRBJ1-1; no clear D. Trimming left V 7 bases short and J 0 bases short, with 18 bases between. This CDR3 region has 15 residues. The germline V gene encodes CDR1 SQVTM and CDR2 ANQGSEA. The CDR3 nucleotides are TGCAGCGCCTCCCAAGACGCCGGATTGAACACTGAAGCTTTCTTT. This gives the protein CSASQDAGLNTEAFF.

This clonotype was found many times. This chain connects TRBV29-1 to TRBJ2-3, with 7 bases matching TRBD1. After removal of 6 bases from V and 0 bases from J, the junction contained 6 bases not matched to a gene. Per germline, CDR1 SQVTM and CDR2 ANQGSEA. The CDR3 contains 14 residues. The CDR3, as DNA: TGCAGCGTCTTCAGGGGGATTAGCACAGATACGCAGTATTTT. Protein sequence: CSVFRGISTDTQYF.

The V call is TRBV20-1, the J call TRBJ1-6, with TRBD1 identical over 7 bases. Per the germline V gene, CDR1 is DFQATT and CDR2 is SNEGSKA (reference sequence). This CDR3 is 16 amino acids long. Trimming removed 5 bases from V and 0 bases from J; junction bases left unmatched: 7. The CDR3 region has the DNA TGCAGTGCTGGACAGGACCTGAGCTCCTATAATTCACCCCTCCACTTT. It specifies CSAGQDLSSYNSPLHF.

Only a few counts were recorded for this clonotype. The chain combines TRBV20-1 with TRBJ1-2, with D unclear. The CDR3 loop spans 14 amino acids. Trimming cost V 3 bases and J 5 bases, with 16 bases left between them. CDR1 is DFQATT, CDR2 SNEGSKA, per germline (reference sequence). The CDR3 protein is CSARGGRSRYGYTF. The DNA for the CDR3 is TGCAGTGCTAGGGGCGGGAGGAGTAGGTATGGCTACACCTTC.

This clonotype was seen ten or more times. V is TRBV6-6 and J is TRBJ2-3; D possibly corresponds to TRBD2 (5 bases). The CDR3 length is 15 residues. Looked up from germline, CDR1 is MNHNY and CDR2 is SVGAGI (reference sequence). The V and J ends lost 4 bases and 3 bases respectively, with 14 bases between them. CDR3 DNA: TGTGCCAGCAGTTTACCGGGCCGAGGGACAGATACGCAGTATTTT. Translated: CASSLPGRGTDTQYF.

This clonotype was seen ten or more times. This chain connects TRBV7-2 to TRBJ2-1; D might be TRBD2 (5 bases). CDR1 and CDR2 (germline): SGHTA, FQGNSA. With 4 bases removed from V and 4 bases from J, the gap between germline ends came to 17 bases. The CDR3 is made up of 16 amino acids. The CDR3 loop is CASSSFRGSEYNEQFF. The CDR3 DNA sequence: TGTGCCAGCAGCTCATTCCGGGGTAGCGAGTACAATGAGCAGTTCTTC.

The gene calls are TRBV19 and TRBJ2-2; D perhaps matches TRBD1 (6 bases). The CDR3 length is 14 residues. The V and J ends lost 5 bases and 7 bases respectively, with 14 bases between them. Germline V gene sequence: CDR1 LNHDA, CDR2 SQIVND (reference sequence). The CDR3 DNA reads as TGTGCCAGTAGTGGGGACAACCGAGGCGGGGAGCTGTTTTTT. Translating gives CASSGDNRGGELFF.

V gene TRBV4-2 combines with J gene TRBJ2-4, with 7 bases that match TRBD1. Germline V gene data show CDR1 as LGHNA and CDR2 as YNFKEQ. CDR3 length: 17 amino acids. V was pared by 2 bases and J by 2 bases, with 9 bases of the junction left unmatched. The CDR3 nucleotides are TGTGCCAGCAGCCAATCGGGACAGACTATGACCAAAAACATTCAGTACTTC. Translating it yields CASSQSGQTMTKNIQYF.

This clonotype was seen more than once but under ten times. The chain uses TRBV6-5 and TRBJ1-1, with D maybe TRBD1 (5 bases). V lost 2 bases to trimming and J lost 7 bases, with 20 bases between them. This CDR3 has 16 residues. Germline V CDR1 and CDR2: MNHEY, SVGAGI. In nucleotides, the CDR3 is TGTGCCAGCAGTTACCCCGGCTTGAGGGGCAGGCGTGAAGCTTTCTTT. This encodes CASSYPGLRGRREAFF.

This clonotype appeared many times. The CDR3 loop reads CASSLLGAVGYTF. Here the CDR3 DNA reads TGTGCCAGCAGTTTATTAGGGGCCGTCGGCTACACCTTC. The J gene is TRBJ1-2, the V gene TRBV12-3 or TRBV12-4; D possibly corresponds to TRBD1 (5 bases). Trimming took 2 bases from V and 8 from J, leaving 12 bases between them. The CDR3 extends over 13 amino acids.